This T cell receptor (beta chain) is drawn from a study of T cells after yellow fever vaccination. The overall study: The SMART-Seq v4 Ultra Low Input method served to prepare the low-cell-number fractions.

TCRdb fed the 5' RACE reads into MiXCR, producing one record per CDR3 protein. The table lists some 160,000 distinct CDR3 sequences, approximately 9.9% of them singletons. General study findings and limits: The CD4 and CD8 compartments had a small share of their clonotypes in common. Re-detected after boosting: most primary clones, almost 97% of CD4 and roughly 90% of CD8.

A few counts support this clonotype. Its antigen is unidentified. V gave up 6 bases and J gave up 8 bases; unmatched junction bases: 9. Germline CDR1 is LGHDT and CDR2 is YNNKEL (reference sequence). The CDR3 is made up of 14 amino acids. The clonotype comes from a man aged 18 to 29 who received the YFV17D yellow fever vaccine. The chain couples TRBV3-1 to TRBJ1-4, with 7 bases fitting TRBD1. The sample consisted of CD8+ T cells sorted from PBMCs, taken 45 days after the yellow fever booster vaccination. CDR3 coding DNA: TGTGCCAGCAGTCCCAGCAGGGGGGACGAAAAACTGTTTTTT. This encodes CASSPSRGDEKLFF. Full variable domain (outside the CDR3, taken from reference TRBV3-1 and TRBJ1-4): DTAVSQTPKYLVTQMGNDKSIKCEQNLGHDTMYWYKQDSKKFLKIMFSYNNKELIINETVPNRFSPKSPDKAHLNLHINSLELGDSAVYFCASSPSRGDEKLFFGSGTQLSVL.